The source of this T cell receptor beta chain is a study of blood T cell repertoires in COVID-19. Produced via immunoSEQ multiplex PCR; TCRdb's table is partial and in-frame only. The sample lists about 250,000 clones; just over 85% were seen once. The germline V gene has CDR1 MDHEN and CDR2 SYDVKM. V lost 3 bases, J lost 4 bases, and 7 bases stayed unmatched. The CDR3 runs 15 residues. The source of this sequence is an elderly man with acute or convalescent COVID-19. The V and J genes are TRBV28 and TRBJ2-5; 8 nucleotides agree with TRBD1. Sequencing was carried out using peripheral blood. The CDR3: CASSLSGQGGETQYF. Written as DNA, the CDR3 is TGTGCCAGCAGTTTGTCAGGACAGGGAGGAGAGACCCAGTACTTC.